The present entry profiles one T cell receptor beta chain with its context. The data were produced by immunoSEQ multiplex PCR, yet TCRdb's version contains in-frame clones alone and is incomplete. The sample holds 120,000 to 150,000 clones, around four fifths seen once. The data were obtained in a study of blood T cell repertoires in COVID-19. CDR3 length: 12 residues. CDR1 and CDR2 (germline): SGHVS, FNYEAQ. The germline V and J ends were trimmed by 8 bases and 1 base, with 8 bases remaining between them. This clonotype was sampled from a woman in her 40s who had recovered from COVID-19. Source material: PBMCs or T cells enriched from blood (not recorded which). The chain couples TRBV7-6 to TRBJ1-2; possibly TRBD1 for D (5 bases). The CDR3 bases are TGTGCCAGCCGGGGGATTAACTATGGCTACACCTTC. Amino acids: CASRGINYGYTF. Full variable domain (missing parts from reference TRBV7-6 and TRBJ1-2): GAGVSQSPRYKVTKRGQDVALRCDPISGHVSLYWYRQALGQGPEFLTYFNYEAQQDKSGLPNDRFSAERPEGSISTLTIQRTEQRDSAMYRCASRGINYGYTFGSGTRLTVV.